The clone carrying this T cell receptor (beta chain) was seen only a few times. Its matching antigen is unknown. The CDR3 runs to 14 residues. Germline CDR1 MNHEY, CDR2 SMNVEV (reference sequence). Trimming removed 6 bases at V and 8 bases at J, with 17 bases between. Disease lasting under 3 months, a NOSPECS grade of at least 4, and a Clinical Activity Score of at least 3 were features of the ophthalmopathy patients. Uncontrolled infection, other autoimmune disease, pregnancy or lactation disqualified patients from enrolment. The data belong to a study of T cells in Graves' hyperthyroidism and ophthalmopathy. General study findings and limits: Median prediction lead before ophthalmopathy onset was 6.5 to 7 months with the model. Within blood appeared most thyroid clonotypes that had expanded above 0.001.

RNA transcripts were the template for amplifying TCR beta CDR3 regions. HTBI primers were the set used in a first-round RT-PCR of the TCR CDR3. TCRdb re-called the multiplex PCR reads through MiXCR, storing one row per CDR3 protein. The sample carries some 550,000 distinct CDR3 sequences, 15% to 20% recorded once. The clonotype originates from a woman aged 40 to 55 with Graves' ophthalmopathy. Sequences were obtained from blood. The chain links TRBV27 to TRBJ2-1; perhaps TRBD2 as D (5 bases). For the CDR3, the DNA is TGTGCCAGCAGATCTGCTATTAGCGTAGATGAGCAGTTCTTC. Its protein product is CASRSAISVDEQFF.